Listed below are T cell receptor beta chains from one sample, sequenced in a study of blood T cell repertoires in COVID-19. Sequenced by immunoSEQ multiplex PCR; TCRdb stores in-frame clones only, minus some. The profile shows under 250,000 clones, under 90% of them singletons. Sequencing was done on a sample of PBMCs or T cells enriched from blood (not recorded which). Receptors originate from a woman between 45 and 65 years old with acute COVID-19. Each CDR3 is given with its conserved first and last residue. The D gene is left open where the match is weak. Only some rows state a clone size, as once, few, many or a class for expanded clones.

>NA|TRBJ2-5|15|NA|TRBV11-3
CASSLGGDGKETQYF
TGTGCCAGCAGCTTAGGGGGTGACGGGAAAGAGACCCAGTACTTC
>NA|TRBJ2-2|14|TRBD2|TRBV9
CASSGRLAAGELFF
TGTGCCAGCAGCGGAAGACTAGCGGCCGGGGAGCTGTTTTTT
>NA|TRBJ2-7|14|TRBD2|TRBV10-3
CAISETSGLYEQYF
TGTGCCATCAGTGAGACTAGCGGCCTTTACGAGCAGTACTTC
>many|TRBJ2-7|13|TRBD2|TRBV6-5
CASSAGTSGEQYF
TGTGCCAGCAGCGCCGGGACTAGCGGCGAGCAGTACTTC
>few|TRBJ1-2|12|NA|TRBV2
CASGGDLSGYTF
TGTGCCAGCGGAGGGGATTTGAGTGGCTACACCTTC
>NA|TRBJ1-3|18|NA|TRBV3-1/TRBV3-2
CASSQVSRGGSSGNTIYF
TGTGCCAGCAGCCAAGTTTCAAGGGGGGGTTCCTCTGGAAACACCATATATTTT
>NA|TRBJ2-6|16|TRBD1|TRBV19
CASSATGGSGANVLTF
TGTGCCAGTAGCGCGACAGGGGGCTCTGGGGCCAACGTCCTGACTTTC
>NA|TRBJ2-1|12|NA|TRBV7-9
CASSARTLEQFF
TGTGCCAGCAGCGCCCGGACTCTAGAGCAGTTCTTC
>NA|TRBJ2-1|15|TRBD2|TRBV18
CASSPPSGGYNEQFF
TGTGCCAGCTCACCACCCAGCGGGGGTTACAATGAGCAGTTCTTC
>NA|TRBJ1-2|14|TRBD1|TRBV6-5
CASSTDRGTYGYTF
TGTGCCAGCAGTACGGACAGGGGAACATATGGCTACACCTTC
>NA|TRBJ2-7|17|TRBD2|TRBV4-1
CASSLAPSGGRWYEQYF
TGCGCCAGCAGCCTCGCCCCGAGCGGGGGAAGGTGGTACGAGCAGTACTTC
>NA|TRBJ1-1|16|NA|TRBV7-9
CASSLASGLGNTEAFF
TGTGCCAGCAGCTTAGCGTCCGGGTTGGGGAACACTGAAGCTTTCTTT
>NA|TRBJ2-1|15|NA|TRBV15
CATSRDGGMRGEQFF
TGTGCCACCAGCAGAGATGGAGGTATGAGAGGGGAGCAGTTCTTC
>few|TRBJ1-6|14|NA|TRBV5-1
CASSSQTENSPLHF
TGCGCCAGCAGCTCGCAGACAGAGAATTCACCCCTCCACTTT
>NA|TRBJ2-3|16|TRBD1|TRBV7-8
CASSFKGQGFTDTQYF
TGTGCCAGCAGCTTTAAGGGACAGGGGTTTACAGATACGCAGTATTTT
>NA|TRBJ2-1|15|TRBD2|TRBV27
CASRTSVSSYNEQFF
TGTGCCAGCAGGACTAGCGTAAGCTCCTACAATGAGCAGTTCTTC
>NA|TRBJ1-3|17|NA|TRBV5-1
CASSLGSTGGSGNTIYF
TGCGCCAGCAGCTTGGGATCGACGGGGGGAAGTGGAAACACCATATATTTT
>NA|TRBJ2-7|18|NA|TRBV10-3
CAIRGALVSGTSSYEQYF
TGTGCCATCAGGGGGGCTTTAGTGAGCGGAACTAGCTCCTACGAGCAGTACTTC
>NA|TRBJ2-1|16|TRBD2|TRBV3-1/TRBV3-2
CASRTSGGSSYNEQFF
TGTGCCAGCCGGACTAGCGGGGGGAGCTCCTACAATGAGCAGTTCTTC
>NA|TRBJ2-3|13|TRBD2|TRBV6-2/TRBV6-3
CASSRGRADTQYF
TGTGCCAGCAGCCGCGGGAGGGCAGATACGCAGTATTTT
>once|TRBJ2-7|14|TRBD1|TRBV11-3
CASRGQGASYEQYF
TGTGCCAGCAGGGGACAGGGGGCTTCCTACGAGCAGTACTTC
>NA|TRBJ2-3|14|NA|TRBV19
CASSNQGYTDTQYF
TGTGCCAGTAGTAATCAGGGTTACACAGATACGCAGTATTTT
>NA|TRBJ2-1|15|TRBD2|TRBV7-9
CASSGTSARYNEQFF
TGTGCCAGCAGCGGGACTAGCGCTAGGTACAATGAGCAGTTCTTC
>NA|TRBJ2-5|15|TRBD2|TRBV7-9
CASSHRLAGQETQYF
TGTGCCAGCAGTCACAGACTAGCGGGACAAGAGACCCAGTACTTC
>once|TRBJ2-2|15|TRBD2|TRBV27
CASSPSGRDPGELFF
TGTGCCAGCAGCCCCAGCGGGAGGGATCCCGGGGAGCTGTTTTTT
>NA|TRBJ2-1|15|NA|TRBV7-2
CASSSGLKGNDEQFF
TGTGCCAGCAGCTCCGGACTTAAGGGCAATGATGAGCAGTTCTTC
>NA|TRBJ2-1|15|NA|TRBV9
CASSALSGSYNEQFF
TGTGCCAGCAGCGCCCTTAGCGGCTCCTACAATGAGCAGTTCTTC
>NA|TRBJ1-1|14|TRBD1|TRBV28
CASPGQEKNTEAFF
TGTGCCAGCCCCGGACAGGAGAAGAACACTGAAGCTTTCTTT
>NA|TRBJ1-4|15|NA|TRBV7-6
CASSEFGARNEKLFF
TGTGCCAGCAGCGAGTTTGGAGCCCGTAATGAAAAACTGTTTTTT
>NA|TRBJ1-4|17|NA|TRBV28
CASSLISRGATNEKLFF
TGTGCCAGCAGTTTAATTTCGCGGGGGGCTACTAATGAAAAACTGTTTTTT
>NA|TRBJ2-5|13|TRBD1|TRBV18
CASSQTGLETQYF
TGTGCCAGCTCACAGACAGGGTTGGAGACCCAGTACTTC
>NA|TRBJ1-3|15|NA|TRBV28
CASSLFRAGWDTIYF
TGTGCCAGCAGTTTATTCCGGGCAGGGTGGGACACCATATATTTT
>NA|TRBJ1-5|13|NA|TRBV6-2/TRBV6-3
CASSIVTGQPQHF
TGTGCCAGCAGCATCGTCACAGGGCAGCCCCAGCATTTT
>NA|TRBJ1-2|14|NA|TRBV28
CASSLLARDYGYTF
TGTGCCAGCAGTTTATTGGCCAGGGACTATGGCTACACCTTC
>NA|TRBJ2-7|14|TRBD2|TRBV7-8
CASSFSGGSVEQYF
TGTGCCAGCAGCTTTTCTGGCGGGAGTGTCGAGCAGTACTTC
>NA|TRBJ2-2|15|NA|TRBV24-1
CATSDTTAYTGELFF
TGTGCCACCAGTGACACGACAGCTTACACCGGGGAGCTGTTTTTT
>NA|TRBJ2-1|16|NA|TRBV28
CASSSPRAGAQNEQFF
TGTGCCAGCAGTTCCCCCCGGGCGGGGGCGCAGAATGAGCAGTTCTTC
>NA|TRBJ1-1|15|NA|TRBV25-1
CASSADRRVVTEAFF
TGTGCCAGCAGTGCCGACAGGCGGGTGGTCACTGAAGCTTTCTTT
>few|TRBJ2-7|13|NA|TRBV3-1/TRBV3-2
CASSYGNLLEQYF
TGTGCCAGCAGCTACGGGAATCTACTTGAGCAGTACTTC
>NA|TRBJ2-3|14|TRBD2|TRBV10-2
CASSDRGGTDTQYF
TGCGCCAGCAGTGATCGGGGGGGCACAGATACGCAGTATTTT
>NA|TRBJ2-5|15|TRBD2|TRBV5-1
CASLGNGRAGETQYF
TGCGCCAGCCTGGGAAACGGGAGGGCCGGGGAGACCCAGTACTTC
>few|TRBJ2-1|17|TRBD2|TRBV4-3
CASSLTSGPSSYNEQFF
TGCGCCAGCTCCTTGACTAGCGGGCCGTCCTCCTACAATGAGCAGTTCTTC
>NA|TRBJ2-2|15|NA|TRBV4-3
CASSLGLVNTGELFF
TGCGCCAGCAGCCTGGGGCTTGTGAACACCGGGGAGCTGTTTTTT
>NA|TRBJ2-1|15|TRBD2|TRBV7-6
CASSLRAGTYNEQFF
TGTGCCAGCAGCTTACGAGCGGGGACCTACAATGAGCAGTTCTTC
>NA|TRBJ2-3|14|TRBD2|TRBV5-4
CASSFSGRGDTQYF
TGTGCCAGCAGCTTTAGCGGGAGAGGAGATACGCAGTATTTT
>NA|TRBJ1-5|15|NA|TRBV19
CASSMAPAGNQPQHF
TGTGCCAGTAGTATGGCCCCTGCTGGCAATCAGCCCCAGCATTTT
>NA|TRBJ2-7|13|NA|TRBV28
CASSGDSRYEQYF
TGTGCCAGCAGTGGGGACTCCCGCTACGAGCAGTACTTC
>NA|TRBJ2-1|15|TRBD1|TRBV5-4
CASSPRAGGYNEQFF
TGTGCCAGCAGCCCTCGGGCAGGGGGCTACAATGAGCAGTTCTTC
>NA|TRBJ1-2|13|NA|TRBV4-1
CASSQENSLGYTF
TGCGCCAGCAGCCAAGAAAACAGCTTGGGCTACACCTTC
>NA|TRBJ2-2|12|NA|TRBV6-5
CASRGATGELFF
TGTGCCAGCAGGGGGGCCACCGGGGAGCTGTTTTTT
>NA|TRBJ1-2|15|TRBD1|TRBV18
CASSADRVNNYGYTF
TGTGCCAGCTCGGCCGACAGGGTCAATAACTATGGCTACACCTTC
>NA|TRBJ2-5|15|TRBD2|TRBV9
CASSPRAGEGETQYF
TGTGCCAGCAGCCCCCGAGCGGGAGAAGGAGAGACCCAGTACTTC
>NA|TRBJ1-5|16|NA|TRBV21-1
CASSNGGLGSGQPQHF
TGTGCCAGCAGCAACGGGGGGTTGGGCAGCGGTCAGCCCCAGCATTTT
>NA|TRBJ2-7|13|TRBD1|TRBV10-3
CALGTGGPSEQYF
TGTGCCCTAGGGACAGGGGGCCCGTCCGAGCAGTACTTC
>NA|TRBJ1-6|15|NA|TRBV6-4
CASRQGPLDNSPLHF
TGTGCCAGCAGGCAGGGGCCTTTGGATAATTCACCCCTCCACTTT
>NA|TRBJ1-2|15|TRBD1|TRBV27
CASSSGTGIPYGYTF
TGTGCCAGCAGTTCGGGGACAGGTATACCCTATGGCTACACCTTC
>few|TRBJ2-5|15|NA|TRBV11-3
CASSVQTTRGETQYF
TGTGCCAGCAGCGTCCAGACCACTAGGGGGGAGACCCAGTACTTC
>NA|TRBJ2-5|15|NA|TRBV5-1
CASSLVQGGGETQYF
TGCGCCAGCAGCTTGGTCCAAGGGGGTGGAGAGACCCAGTACTTC
>NA|TRBJ2-7|14|TRBD1|TRBV19
CASSYRGRSYEQYF
TGTGCCAGTAGTTACAGGGGAAGGTCCTACGAGCAGTACTTC